The 22 T cell receptor beta chains below come from one sample, sequenced in a study of vaccination and CD4 T cells after COVID-19. Sequenced with the Oncomine TCR Beta short-read assay was DNA taken from cultured CD4+ T cells. Via MiXCR, TCRdb re-called the PCR reads, giving one row per CDR3 protein. The table has 15,000 to 20,000 distinct CDR3 sequences, around three fifths seen once. Treatment: approximately 9-day PBMC culture with coronavirus spike peptide pools or control peptides (ViraFEST assay). Their target antigens are unknown. The sample comprised CD4+ T cells from blood, cultured in vitro. All receptors come from a human donor who had recovered from COVID-19.

The table lists this clonotype with a count of one. The chain carries TRBV4-3 and TRBJ1-1, with D uncertain. CDR1 is LGHNA, CDR2 YSLEER, per germline. This CDR3 is 16 amino acids long. V lost 2 bases, J lost 4 bases, and 17 bases lay in between. The chain's CDR3 is CASSQLGWNDATEAFF. CDR3 in DNA: TGCGCCAGCAGCCAACTAGGGTGGAATGATGCCACTGAAGCTTTCTTT.

The rearrangement links TRBV20-1 to TRBJ1-2; D unresolved. The V gene lost 3 bases and the J gene lost 4 bases, with 18 bases spanning the gap. Germline lookup yields CDR1 DFQATT and CDR2 SNEGSKA (reference sequence). CDR3 size: 15 residues. CDR3 sequence: CSARRYPASFYGYTF. The CDR3 DNA follows: TGCAGTGCTAGGAGGTACCCGGCTTCCTTCTATGGCTACACCTTC.

The CDR3 protein is CASSDGGDQDEQYF. The DNA for the CDR3 is TGTGCCAGCAGCGACGGGGGAGATCAGGACGAGCAGTACTTC. This sequence joins TRBV11-3 and TRBJ2-7; D is possibly TRBD2 (6 bases). V shed 5 bases and J shed 5 bases, with 16 bases lying between them. Per the germline V gene, CDR1 is SGHNT and CDR2 is YENEEA. This CDR3 comprises 14 residues.

The chain is built from TRBV2 and TRBJ2-1; TRBD2 matches at 15 bases. Germline trimming cut 7 bases from V and 6 bases from J; bases unmatched to any gene: 10. Germline V lookup: CDR1 SNHLY, CDR2 FYNNEI. This CDR3 region has 17 residues. The CDR3 loop is CASKPGLGLAGGNEQFF. CDR3 nucleotide sequence: TGTGCCAGCAAACCCGGCCTGGGACTAGCGGGAGGCAATGAGCAGTTCTTC.

CDR3 DNA: TGTGCCAGCAGACCGGAGACAGGGTCCATTCAGTACTTC. Translated, it gives CASRPETGSIQYF. V usage is TRBV2 and J usage is TRBJ2-4, with TRBD1 identical over 7 bases. J lost 9 bases, V lost 6 bases, and 8 bases had no gene match. The CDR3 sequence is 13 residues long. The V gene's germline CDR1 is SNHLY and CDR2 FYNNEI.

The rearrangement joins TRBV6-4 to TRBJ2-1; a possible D gene is TRBD1 (5 bases). Germline V CDR1 and CDR2: MRHNA, SNTAGT. The V gene lost 3 bases and the J gene lost 2 bases, with 17 bases spanning the gap. CDR3 size: 17 residues. This chain's CDR3 is CASSDLDTGDPYNEQFF. The CDR3 DNA is TGTGCCAGCAGTGATTTGGACACTGGTGATCCCTACAATGAGCAGTTCTTC.

This clonotype appeared a few times. The chain employs TRBV27 and TRBJ1-2, with D tentatively TRBD1 (6 bases). CDR3 size: 14 residues. V was shortened by 8 bases and J by 2 bases, with 15 bases between the two germline ends. CDR1 and CDR2 from the germline V gene are MNHEY and SMNVEV (reference sequence). CDR3 DNA sequence: TGTGCCAGCGGCAGGGGCCCGGCCAACTATGGCTACACCTTC. It is translated as CASGRGPANYGYTF.

CDR3 in DNA: TGCAGTGCTAGAGAAGGGGACGAGCAGTACTTC. The encoded protein is CSAREGDEQYF. The chain is built from TRBV20-1 and TRBJ2-7; a weak D match, TRBD1 (5 bases). There are 11 residues in the CDR3. Germline assignment: CDR1 DFQATT and CDR2 SNEGSKA (reference sequence). The germline V and J ends were trimmed by 0 bases and 5 bases, with 5 bases remaining between them.

V is TRBV11-3 and J is TRBJ2-7; D call uncertain. This CDR3 spans 14 amino acids. The germline V gene encodes CDR1 SGHNT and CDR2 YENEEA. V was trimmed by 3 bases and J by 3 bases, leaving 12 bases between them. The CDR3, as DNA: TGTGCCAGCAGCTTGTTTCTTGGCAACTACGAGCAGTACTTC. This encodes CASSLFLGNYEQYF.

This clonotype is labeled medium-sized. The chain uses TRBV12-3 or TRBV12-4 and TRBJ1-5, with D uncertain. The CDR3 contains 15 residues. Trimming took off 3 bases at V and 0 bases at J, with 9 bases between the two ends. CDR3 in amino acids: CASSFGGLSNQPQHF. The CDR3 DNA reads as TGTGCCAGCAGTTTTGGAGGGCTTAGCAATCAGCCCCAGCATTTT.

The chain is built from TRBV20-1 and TRBJ2-1; D unclear. This CDR3 is 13 amino acids long. Trimming shortened V by 1 base and J by 8 bases, and 12 bases separated the two germline ends. Germline V gives CDR1 DFQATT, CDR2 SNEGSKA (reference sequence). The chain's CDR3 is CSARGPWLYEQFF. DNA for the CDR3: TGCAGTGCTAGAGGCCCTTGGCTATATGAGCAGTTCTTC.

This clonotype was picked up one time. The rearrangement joins TRBV5-8 to TRBJ1-5, with D uncertain. V was shortened by 0 bases and J by 3 bases, with 10 bases between the two germline ends. The CDR3 runs 15 residues. CDR1 SGHTS and CDR2 YDEGEE come from the germline V gene. In DNA, the CDR3 is TGTGCCAGCAGCTTGGAGGCCACCTCCAATCAGCCCCAGCATTTT. Translation: CASSLEATSNQPQHF.

The chain carries TRBV7-9 and TRBJ2-7; 10 positions match TRBD1. The germline V gene encodes CDR1 SEHNR and CDR2 FQNEAQ (reference sequence). Losses at the gene ends were 5 bases for V and 1 base for J; bases not matched to a gene: 5. This CDR3 region has 15 residues. CDR3 DNA: TGTGCCAGCAGCGGATTGGGACAGGGGTCCTACGAGCAGTACTTC. Amino acids: CASSGLGQGSYEQYF. Filled out from reference TRBV7-9 and TRBJ2-7, the complete variable domain reads DTGVSQNPRHKITKRGQNVTFRCDPISEHNRLYWYRQTLGQGPEFLTYFQNEAQLEKSRLLSDRFSAERPKGSFSTLEIQRTEQGDSAMYLCASSGLGQGSYEQYFGPGTRLTVT.

The chain links TRBV7-8 to TRBJ2-2; D is uncertain. The CDR3 consists of 17 residues. V was shortened by 2 bases and J by 6 bases, with 19 bases between the two germline ends. CDR1 is SGHVS and CDR2 is FQNEAQ in the germline V gene. CDR3 bases: TGTGCCAGCAGCTTAAATGCAGGCATGGTGGGTGCCGGGGAGCTGTTTTTT. Its translation is CASSLNAGMVGAGELFF.

J is TRBJ1-2 and V is TRBV6-1, with D unresolved. With 7 bases removed from V and 5 bases from J, the gap between germline ends came to 17 bases. This CDR3 is 14 amino acids long. Germline CDR1 and CDR2: MNHNS and SASEGT. The CDR3: CASTPWTGSYGYTF. The DNA for the CDR3 is TGTGCCAGCACCCCCTGGACCGGATCTTATGGCTACACCTTC.

The chain joins TRBV11-2 to TRBJ2-3; D perhaps matches TRBD2 (7 bases). CDR3 length: 14 residues. CDR1 is SGHAT, CDR2 FQNNGV, per germline. Trimming cost V 8 bases and J 1 base, with 13 bases left between them. The CDR3 loop is CASETGGRTDTQYF. The CDR3 region has the DNA TGTGCCAGCGAGACGGGGGGCCGCACAGATACGCAGTATTTT.

This chain links TRBV12-3 or TRBV12-4 with TRBJ2-1, with TRBD2 matching over 8 bases. J was trimmed by 8 bases and V by 2 bases; bases with no gene match: 11. The CDR3 runs to 16 residues. CDR3 sequence reads: CASSLRVAGGADEQFF. The CDR3 region has the DNA TGTGCCAGCAGTTTAAGAGTGGCGGGGGGAGCGGATGAGCAGTTCTTC.

The sample holds a few counts of this clonotype. In DNA, the CDR3 is TGTGCCAGCAGCAGGACTGATTACAATGAGCAGTTCTTC. As protein: CASSRTDYNEQFF. The V call is TRBV6-1, the J call TRBJ2-1, with D perhaps matching TRBD2 (5 bases). The CDR3 is 13 residues long. V was cut by 6 bases and J by 4 bases, with 10 bases left in between. CDR1 and CDR2 (germline): MNHNS, SASEGT.

In this sample, this clonotype turned up a few times. The CDR3 protein is CASPTDTQYF. The CDR3 DNA reads as TGTGCCAGTCCCACAGATACGCAGTATTTT. The V gene is TRBV27, the J gene TRBJ2-3; D unclear. The CDR3 is 10 residues long. CDR1 is MNHEY, CDR2 SMNVEV, per germline (reference sequence). With 9 bases removed from V and 2 bases from J, the gap between germline ends came to 3 bases.

The chain joins TRBV20-1 to TRBJ2-5; unclear D gene. Deletions cut 5 bases from V and 5 bases from J, with 21 bases between. Germline loops: CDR1 DFQATT, CDR2 SNEGSKA (reference sequence). The CDR3 extends over 15 amino acids. The CDR3 bases are TGCAGTGCTCAACAACCTCGCCACTCGCAGGAGACCCAGTACTTC. This translates into CSAQQPRHSQETQYF.

The chain couples TRBV2 to TRBJ1-2; tentatively, D is TRBD1 (6 bases). Germline assignment: CDR1 SNHLY and CDR2 FYNNEI. V lost 3 bases and J 6 bases, leaving 8 bases between the germline ends. The CDR3 is 12 residues long. CDR3 in DNA: TGTGCCAGCAGTGACCAGGGGAATGGCTACACCTTC. Amino acids: CASSDQGNGYTF.

In its sample, this clonotype was seen a few times. The rearrangement uses TRBV4-1 and TRBJ1-3; D is uncertain. V was cut by 0 bases and J by 5 bases, with 5 bases left in between. The CDR3 runs to 13 residues. The germline gives CDR1 MGHRA, CDR2 YSYEKL. The CDR3 DNA follows: TGCGCCAGCAGCCAAGAGTCCCGAAACACCATATATTTT. As protein: CASSQESRNTIYF.